The T cell receptor (beta chain) described here comes from a study of blood T cell repertoires in COVID-19. Original data processing: Estimated nucleated cell counts came from reference gene primer amplification. Data came from immunoSEQ multiplex PCR; TCRdb stores just in-frame clones and leaves some out. The V and J calls and clone size come from that table; D and trimming were worked out from the DNA. The sample lists about 60,000 clones; around 73% were seen once. Germline lookup yields CDR1 MNHNS and CDR2 SASEGT. The CDR3 sequence is 19 residues long. Turning to this clone: Sequence at one end of the junction differs from germline and may be a read error.

The source material was peripheral blood. The TCR comes from a man older than 75 with acute or convalescent COVID-19. The gene calls are TRBV6-1 and TRBJ2-1, with a possible D match to TRBD2 (6 bases). The CDR3 bases are TGTGCCAGCAGTGAGGACGGTACGCCTAGCGCTTACTCCTTCAATGAGCAGTTCTTC. It codes for CASSEDGTPSAYSFNEQFF.